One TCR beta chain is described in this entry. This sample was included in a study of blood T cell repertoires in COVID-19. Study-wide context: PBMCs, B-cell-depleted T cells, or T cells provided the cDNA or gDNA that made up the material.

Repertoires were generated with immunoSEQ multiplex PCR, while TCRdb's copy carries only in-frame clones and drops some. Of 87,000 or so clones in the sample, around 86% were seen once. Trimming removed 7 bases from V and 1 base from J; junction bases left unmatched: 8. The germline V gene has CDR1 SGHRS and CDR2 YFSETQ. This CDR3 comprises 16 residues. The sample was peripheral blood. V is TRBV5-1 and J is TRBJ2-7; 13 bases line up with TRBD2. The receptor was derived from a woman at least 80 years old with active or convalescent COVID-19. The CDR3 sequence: CASARTSGSRSYEQYF. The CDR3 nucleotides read TGCGCCAGCGCCAGGACTAGCGGGAGCCGGTCCTACGAGCAGTACTTC.